The 18 T cell receptor beta chains listed next were all sequenced from one sample in a study of patients and donors after allogeneic stem cell transplantation. TCRdb passed the RT-PCR reads through MiXCR, listing each CDR3 protein once. The sample lists a few hundred thousand distinct CDR3 sequences; 13% to 15% were seen once. The sample was blood, either unsorted or a sorted T cell fraction (not recorded which). The receptors were gathered from a human donor who was either an allogeneic HSCT recipient or a stem cell or donor lymphocyte infusion donor (not recorded which). It is not recorded whose cells these are; they may come from a transplant donor.

In its sample, this clonotype was seen many times. This sequence joins TRBV7-2 and TRBJ1-5; D gene ambiguous. With 3 bases removed from V and 3 bases from J, the gap between germline ends came to 9 bases. The CDR3 covers 14 residues. Germline V gene lookup returns CDR1 SGHTA and CDR2 FQGNSA. CDR3 nucleotide sequence: TGTGCCAGCAGCTTGAACAGCTTCAATCAGCCCCAGCATTTT. The encoded protein is CASSLNSFNQPQHF. The complete variable domain, with remaining parts taken from reference TRBV7-2 and TRBJ1-5, reads GAGVSQSPSNKVTEKGKDVELRCDPISGHTALYWYRQSLGQGLEFLIYFQGNSAPDKSGLPSDRFSAERTGGSVSTLTIQRTQQEDSAVYLCASSLNSFNQPQHFGDGTRLSIL.

This chain joins TRBV24-1 and TRBJ2-7; D is possibly TRBD1 (5 bases). Per germline, CDR1 KGHDR and CDR2 SFDVKD. The V end lost 4 bases, the J end lost 2 bases, and 8 bases lay between the germline ends. The CDR3 totals 13 residues. The CDR3, as DNA: TGTGCCACCAGTGAAGGACAAACCTACGAGCAGTACTTC. It translates to CATSEGQTYEQYF.

The chain is built from TRBV19 and TRBJ2-1, with unresolved D. The CDR3 has 12 amino acids. Trimming removed 3 bases from V and 10 bases from J, with 10 bases in between. CDR1 and CDR2 from the germline V gene are LNHDA and SQIVND (reference sequence). This CDR3 reads CASSIVWQEQFF. The CDR3, as DNA: TGTGCCAGTAGTATCGTATGGCAGGAGCAGTTCTTC.

The chain couples TRBV12-3 or TRBV12-4 to TRBJ1-5, with a weak D call TRBD1 (5 bases). This CDR3 has 15 amino acids. Trimming removed 1 base at V and 5 bases at J, with 12 bases between. The CDR3 nucleotides are TGTGCCAGCAGTTTAGACAGAACAGGACATCAGCCCCAGCATTTT. Encoded protein: CASSLDRTGHQPQHF.

This clonotype turned up a few times. The CDR3 loop reads CSASSRRLAGVGDTQYF. In DNA form, the CDR3 reads TGCAGTGCTAGTTCTCGTCGACTAGCGGGAGTAGGGGATACGCAGTATTTT. V is TRBV20-1 and J is TRBJ2-3; 12 bases agree with TRBD2. The CDR3 is made up of 17 amino acids. Germline CDR1 reads DFQATT; CDR2 reads SNEGSKA (reference sequence). The ends lost 3 bases at V and 6 bases at J; junction bases unmatched: 13.

The CDR3 region has the DNA TGTGCCAGCAGCTTGGGTGCGATGGAAGAGCAGTACTTC. Its protein product is CASSLGAMEEQYF. The gene calls are TRBV7-2 and TRBJ2-7; D is uncertain. Germline-derived CDR1 and CDR2 are SGHTA and FQGNSA. CDR3 length: 13 residues. Trimming left V 3 bases short and J 7 bases short, with 13 bases between.

This clonotype was counted at least ten times. The chain's CDR3 is CSARDWGNEQFF. DNA for the CDR3: TGCAGTGCTAGAGATTGGGGCAATGAGCAGTTCTTC. V and J are TRBV20-1 and TRBJ2-1, with D unclear. V gave up 0 bases and J gave up 6 bases, with 6 bases separating them. Germline V gives CDR1 DFQATT, CDR2 SNEGSKA (reference sequence). The length of the CDR3 is 12 residues.

The chain combines TRBV15 with TRBJ2-5; no reliable D call. This CDR3 is built from 14 residues. In germline, CDR1 is LNHNV, CDR2 YYDKDF (reference sequence). Deletions cut 0 bases from V and 5 bases from J, with 10 bases between. The CDR3 DNA sequence: TGTGCCACCAGCAGAGATCTGGGTGTGGAGACCCAGTACTTC. This sequence encodes CATSRDLGVETQYF.

The V call is TRBV7-9, the J call TRBJ2-7; D might be TRBD1 (7 bases). There are 14 residues in the CDR3. V lost 1 base, J lost 7 bases, and 14 bases lay in between. Germline-derived CDR1 and CDR2 are SEHNR and FQNEAQ (reference sequence). CDR3 protein: CASSLGDSAGEQYF. The CDR3 bases are TGTGCCAGCAGCTTAGGGGACAGCGCGGGAGAGCAGTACTTC.

The chain couples TRBV11-3 to TRBJ2-3, with TRBD2 matching over 11 bases. This CDR3 is 15 amino acids long. CDR1 SGHNT and CDR2 YENEEA come from the germline V gene. Trimming cost V 6 bases and J 3 bases; bases outside gene matches: 5. CDR3 in DNA: TGTGCCAGCAGACTAGCGGGAGTGGGTACAGATACGCAGTATTTT. Translating gives CASRLAGVGTDTQYF.

This clonotype was observed many times. This chain connects TRBV2 to TRBJ1-2; 10 bases agree with TRBD1. The germline V gene has CDR1 SNHLY and CDR2 FYNNEI. J was trimmed by 4 bases and V by 6 bases; bases with no gene match: 5. CDR3 size: 14 residues. In nucleotides, the CDR3 is TGTGCCAGCAGCCGGGACAGGGGAGGCTATGGCTACACCTTC. Translating it yields CASSRDRGGYGYTF.

This clonotype was observed many times. V gene TRBV4-2 combines with J gene TRBJ2-3, with 8 bases aligning to TRBD1. The CDR3 spans 15 residues. Per the germline V gene, CDR1 is LGHNA and CDR2 is YNFKEQ. V lost 1 base to trimming and J lost 4 bases; unmatched junction nucleotides: 4. The CDR3 DNA follows: TGTGCCAGCAGCCAAGCAGGGGGCGGGGCAGATACGCAGTATTTT. It yields the protein CASSQAGGGADTQYF.

This clonotype appeared a few times. The chain is built from TRBV18 and TRBJ1-4; maybe TRBD1 (5 bases). CDR1 and CDR2 (germline): KGHSH, LQKENI. This CDR3 has 16 amino acids. V gave up 4 bases and J gave up 2 bases, with 14 bases separating them. The CDR3 loop is CASSLSRQGTNEKLFF. The DNA for the CDR3 is TGTGCCAGCTCACTTTCCCGCCAGGGTACTAATGAAAAACTGTTTTTT.

This clonotype was detected only a few times. The V gene is TRBV7-8, the J gene TRBJ2-3; 8 bases line up with TRBD2. The trim removed 5 bases at V and 2 bases at J, leaving 9 bases unmatched. The CDR3 covers 16 residues. Germline values: CDR1 SGHVS, CDR2 FQNEAQ. CDR3 loop: CASSPSGRPNTDTQYF. The CDR3 coding sequence is TGTGCCAGCAGCCCCAGCGGGAGACCGAACACAGATACGCAGTATTTT.

This clonotype was seen repeatedly, ten times or more. The rearrangement joins TRBV5-8 to TRBJ2-7, with D possibly matching TRBD2 (6 bases). This CDR3 spans 12 amino acids. Germline lookup yields CDR1 SGHTS and CDR2 YDEGEE. V was clipped by 4 bases and J by 4 bases, with 9 bases between them. CDR3: CASSRTMYEQYF. CDR3 in DNA: TGTGCCAGCAGCAGGACTATGTACGAGCAGTACTTC.

The rearrangement joins TRBV9 to TRBJ2-2; D unclear. The CDR3 contains 15 residues. CDR1 is SGDLS and CDR2 is YYNGEE in the germline V gene. The V gene lost 4 bases and the J gene lost 1 base, with 11 bases spanning the gap. CDR3 amino acids: CASSTRGRNTGELFF. In nucleotides, the CDR3 is TGTGCCAGCAGCACTCGTGGACGGAACACCGGGGAGCTGTTTTTT.

This clonotype was found a few times. The gene calls are TRBV21-1 and TRBJ2-5; the table's TRBD2 call for D was not verified on the DNA. TRBV21-1 is tagged as a pseudogene. The CDR3 runs to 16 residues. For the CDR3, the DNA is TGTGCCAGCAGCAAAGGCCCTAGCGGGAGCGTAGAGACCCAGTACTTC. Amino acids: CASSKGPSGSVETQYF.

This clonotype was observed a handful of times. The V and J genes are TRBV12-3 or TRBV12-4 and TRBJ2-1; the match to TRBD1 covers 7 bases. V shed 3 bases and J 5 bases; nucleotides not matched to a gene: 1. The CDR3 consists of 13 residues. CDR3 protein: CASSFQGDNEQFF. The CDR3 nucleotides are TGTGCCAGCAGTTTTCAGGGGGACAATGAGCAGTTCTTC.